The source of this T cell receptor beta chain is a study of T-cell reconstitution after alpha-beta-depleted transplantation in children. CDR1 is SGHTA, CDR2 FQGNSA, per germline. The CDR3 sequence is 16 residues long. V lost 0 bases and J lost 6, with 15 bases in between. The TCRbeta library incorporated unique molecular identifiers. Each CDR3 protein is one row after TCRdb ran MiXCR on the PCR reads. The repertoire holds some 500,000 distinct CDR3 sequences, with about a sixth as singletons. This clonotype was sampled from a human donor who donated a stem cell graft to a child with acute lymphoblastic leukemia. The chain carries TRBV7-2 and TRBJ1-5, with D tentatively TRBD1 (5 bases). The material sequenced was PBMCs from the stem cell graft donor, taken from the stem cell graft. CDR3 sequence: CASSLAGARVFQPQHF. The CDR3 coding sequence is TGTGCCAGCAGCTTAGCAGGGGCCCGGGTTTTTCAGCCCCAGCATTTT.